This T cell receptor beta chain is from a study of T-cell reconstitution after alpha-beta-depleted transplantation in children. General study results and limits: Roughly two months post-transplant, alpha-beta T cells reportedly originated from several hundred graft clones that had expanded. From surviving recipient T cells and thymic progenitors came the high day-60 TCRbeta diversity observed in some patients.

The junction had 5 bases not matched to a gene; V was cut back by 1 base and J by 14 bases. The CDR3 length is 12 residues. CDR1 and CDR2 (germline): SGHDN, FVKESK. This sample's TCRbeta library carried unique molecular identifier barcodes. TCRdb fed the PCR reads into MiXCR, producing one record per CDR3 protein. The table has 670,000 or so distinct CDR3 sequences, 13% seen once. A word on this clonotype: As yet, its antigen is unknown.

This specimen was PBMCs, taken before TCRalphabeta/CD19-depleted stem cell transplant. The rearrangement links TRBV14 to TRBJ2-3; 8 positions agree with TRBD2. The receptor was isolated from a girl under 10 years old with congenital amegakaryocytic thrombocytopenia, due to receive a stem cell transplant. This CDR3 reads CASSQAGGSRYF. In DNA form, the CDR3 reads TGTGCCAGCAGCCAAGCGGGGGGGTCGCGGTATTTT.